A single sample gave rise to the 11 T cell receptor beta chains below, sequenced in a study of shared clonotypes between healthy human individuals. In the naive CD8 group, cells lacked CD45RO and were positively selected for CCR7, so terminally differentiated effector memory CD45RA+ cells were left out. Using immunoSEQ multiplex PCR, the repertoire was profiled, and TCRdb retains in-frame clones only, with some absent. The sample records millions of clones, roughly 94% being singletons. The sequenced material came from naive CD8+ T cells sorted from blood. The receptors come from a man aged 18 to 30 in good health.

V usage is TRBV9 and J usage is TRBJ2-3; D perhaps matches TRBD2 (6 bases). V was cut by 0 bases and J by 2 bases, with 7 bases left in between. The germline V gene encodes CDR1 SGDLS and CDR2 YYNGEE. CDR3 length: 14 residues. The CDR3 DNA follows: TGTGCCAGCAGCGTAGCGGACTACACAGATACGCAGTATTTT. The encoded protein is CASSVADYTDTQYF.

A remark on this clone: An end of the junction differs from the germline gene, which may be a read error. The chain is built from TRBV7-2 and TRBJ1-1; possibly TRBD1 for D (6 bases). The CDR3 is made up of 16 amino acids. Germline V gives CDR1 SGHTA, CDR2 FQGNSA. Here the CDR3 reads CASSLSGEGGHAEAFF. The CDR3 DNA sequence: TGTGCCAGCAGCTTATCCGGGGAGGGGGGACACGCTGAGGCTTTCTTT.

The genes are TRBV10-3 and TRBJ2-3; 8 positions agree with TRBD1. The germline CDR1 and CDR2 sequences are ENHRY and SYGVKD. This CDR3 spans 15 amino acids. Unmatched junction bases numbered 4, after V lost 4 bases and J lost 1 base. The CDR3 protein is CAISGQGPRTDTQYF. CDR3 DNA: TGTGCCATCAGTGGACAGGGGCCCCGCACAGATACGCAGTATTTT.

This chain connects TRBV7-9 to TRBJ1-2, with D maybe TRBD1 (6 bases). V was trimmed by 5 bases and J by 4 bases, leaving 20 bases between them. The germline V gene has CDR1 SEHNR and CDR2 FQNEAQ (reference sequence). The CDR3 contains 16 residues. The CDR3 sequence: CASSPVLGTGTYGYTF. In nucleotides, the CDR3 is TGTGCCAGCAGCCCAGTATTAGGAACAGGGACCTATGGCTACACCTTC.

The J gene is TRBJ1-1, the V gene TRBV5-6, with 7 bases matching TRBD1. This CDR3 spans 14 amino acids. Germline CDR1 is SGHDT and CDR2 is YYEEEE. With 6 bases clipped from V and 4 bases from J, the junction kept 9 bases outside the gene matches. The CDR3 region has the DNA TGTGCCAGCAAGTTTCAGGGGGGGACCACTGAAGCTTTCTTT. Its protein product is CASKFQGGTTEAFF.

The chain has TRBV10-3 and TRBJ2-7; TRBD1 agrees at 10 bases. Trimming at V came to 5 bases and at J to 5 bases, leaving 12 bases not matched to a gene. This CDR3 spans 16 amino acids. CDR1 and CDR2 (germline): ENHRY, SYGVKD. CDR3 coding DNA: TGTGCCATCAGTCCGCTCCCGGGGGACAGGGGCCACGAGCAGTACTTC. Translation gives CAISPLPGDRGHEQYF.

This sequence joins TRBV4-2 and TRBJ1-2; 8 bases are a match to TRBD1. The V and J ends lost 0 bases and 6 bases, in that order; junction bases with no gene match: 12. This CDR3 comprises 17 residues. Germline values: CDR1 LGHNA, CDR2 YNFKEQ. The CDR3 DNA is TGTGCCAGCAGCCAAGATAGGGATACAGGGGGGAACAATGGCTACACCTTC. This sequence encodes CASSQDRDTGGNNGYTF.

The V gene is TRBV7-9, the J gene TRBJ2-1; no reliable D call. This CDR3 comprises 12 residues. V was clipped by 4 bases and J by 3 bases, with 4 bases between them. CDR1 is SEHNR, CDR2 FQNEAQ, per germline (reference sequence). CDR3 protein: CASSWDYNEQFF. The CDR3 DNA sequence: TGTGCCAGCAGCTGGGACTACAATGAGCAGTTCTTC.

The chain employs TRBV6-1 and TRBJ2-3; 13 positions agree with TRBD2. The CDR3 sequence is 16 residues long. CDR1 is MNHNS and CDR2 is SASEGT in the germline V gene. J lost 9 bases, V lost 1 base, and 7 bases had no gene match. CDR3 residues: CASSEGGLAGVRTQYF. The CDR3 DNA is TGTGCCAGCAGTGAAGGTGGACTAGCGGGGGTGAGAACGCAGTATTTT.

The chain employs TRBV4-3 and TRBJ1-1; 9 bases line up with TRBD1. V trimming: 4 bases; J trimming: 6 bases; junction bases outside the gene matches: 6. CDR3 length: 14 residues. Germline CDR1 is LGHNA and CDR2 is YSLEER. CDR3 residues: CASSPGQGMAEAFF. The CDR3 DNA follows: TGCGCCAGCAGCCCCGGACAGGGGATGGCTGAAGCTTTCTTT.

A remark on this clone: The sample contains more than one DNA sequence encoding this CDR3. The chain recombines TRBV7-9 with TRBJ2-7; D gene unclear. Looked up from germline, CDR1 is SEHNR and CDR2 is FQNEAQ (reference sequence). V lost 0 bases, J lost 4 bases, and 4 bases lay in between. CDR3 size: 12 residues. The CDR3, as DNA: TGTGCCAGCAGCTTAGCGACGTACGAGCAGTACTTC. Its protein is CASSLATYEQYF.